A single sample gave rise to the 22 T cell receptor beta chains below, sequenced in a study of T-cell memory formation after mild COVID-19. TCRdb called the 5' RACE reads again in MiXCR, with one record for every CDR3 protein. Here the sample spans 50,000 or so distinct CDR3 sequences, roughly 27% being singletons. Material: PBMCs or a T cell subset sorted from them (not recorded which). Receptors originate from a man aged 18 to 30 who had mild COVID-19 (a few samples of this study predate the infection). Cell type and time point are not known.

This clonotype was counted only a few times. The CDR3 nucleotides are TGTGCCAGCAGTCCCCACCCAGGGGGGGGGGACACAGATACGCAGTATTTT. Translating it yields CASSPHPGGGDTDTQYF. The V and J genes are TRBV12-3 or TRBV12-4 and TRBJ2-3; D might be TRBD1 or TRBD2, each matching 7 bases. Trimming removed 5 bases at V and 2 bases at J, with 20 bases between. The length of the CDR3 is 17 residues.

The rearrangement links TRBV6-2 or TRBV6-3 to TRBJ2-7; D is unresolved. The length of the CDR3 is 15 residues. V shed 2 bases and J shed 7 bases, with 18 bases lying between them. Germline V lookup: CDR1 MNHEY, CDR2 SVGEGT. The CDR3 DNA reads TGTGCCAGCAGTTACACTGGCAGCCCCACGTGGGAGCAGTACTTC. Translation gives CASSYTGSPTWEQYF.

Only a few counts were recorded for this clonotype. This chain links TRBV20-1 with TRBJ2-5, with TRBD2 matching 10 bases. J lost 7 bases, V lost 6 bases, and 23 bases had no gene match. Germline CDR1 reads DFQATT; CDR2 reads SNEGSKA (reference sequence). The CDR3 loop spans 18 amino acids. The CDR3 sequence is CSADLELAGVRGDGTQYF. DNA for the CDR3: TGCAGTGCCGACCTAGAGCTAGCGGGGGTTCGGGGGGACGGGACCCAGTACTTC.

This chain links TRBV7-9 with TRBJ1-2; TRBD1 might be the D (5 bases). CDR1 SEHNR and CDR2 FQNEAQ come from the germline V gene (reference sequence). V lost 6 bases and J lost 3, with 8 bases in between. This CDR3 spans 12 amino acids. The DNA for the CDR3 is TGTGCCAGCAGGGCGGGGGACTATGGCTACACCTTC. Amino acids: CASRAGDYGYTF. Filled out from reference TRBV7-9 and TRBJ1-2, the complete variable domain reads DTGVSQNPRHKITKRGQNVTFRCDPISEHNRLYWYRQTLGQGPEFLTYFQNEAQLEKSRLLSDRFSAERPKGSFSTLEIQRTEQGDSAMYLCASRAGDYGYTFGSGTRLTVV.

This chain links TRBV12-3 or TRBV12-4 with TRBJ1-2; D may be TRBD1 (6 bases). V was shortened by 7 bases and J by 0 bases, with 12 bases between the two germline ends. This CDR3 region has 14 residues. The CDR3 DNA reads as TGTGCCAGCACCGCGACAGGACCTAACTATGGCTACACCTTC. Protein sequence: CASTATGPNYGYTF.

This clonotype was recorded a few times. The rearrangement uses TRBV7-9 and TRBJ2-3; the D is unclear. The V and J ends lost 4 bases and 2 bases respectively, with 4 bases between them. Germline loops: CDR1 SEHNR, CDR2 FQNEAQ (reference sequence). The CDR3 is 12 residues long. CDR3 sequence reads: CASSYITDTQYF. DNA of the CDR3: TGTGCCAGCAGCTACATCACAGATACGCAGTATTTT.

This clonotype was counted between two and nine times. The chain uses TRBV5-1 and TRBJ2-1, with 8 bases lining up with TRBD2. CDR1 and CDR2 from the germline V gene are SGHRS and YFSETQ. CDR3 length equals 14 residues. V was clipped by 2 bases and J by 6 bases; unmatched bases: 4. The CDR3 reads CASSFGGAPNEQFF. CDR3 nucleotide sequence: TGCGCCAGCAGCTTCGGGGGGGCCCCCAATGAGCAGTTCTTC.

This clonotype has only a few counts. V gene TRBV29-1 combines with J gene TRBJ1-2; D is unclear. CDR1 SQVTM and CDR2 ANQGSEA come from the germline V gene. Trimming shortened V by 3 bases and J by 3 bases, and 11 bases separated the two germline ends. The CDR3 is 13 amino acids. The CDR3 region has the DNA TGCAGCGTTGATGATGTTGGAGACTATGGCTACACCTTC. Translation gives CSVDDVGDYGYTF. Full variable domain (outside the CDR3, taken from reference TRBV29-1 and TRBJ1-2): SAVISQKPSRDICQRGTSLTIQCQVDSQVTMMFWYRQQPGQSLTLIATANQGSEATYESGFVIDKFPISRPNLTFSTLTVSNMSPEDSSIYLCSVDDVGDYGYTFGSGTRLTVV.

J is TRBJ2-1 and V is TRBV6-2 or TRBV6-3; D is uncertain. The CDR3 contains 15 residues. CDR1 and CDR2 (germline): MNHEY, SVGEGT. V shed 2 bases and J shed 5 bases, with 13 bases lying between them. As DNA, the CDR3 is TGTGCCAGCAGTTACAATCCATGGGCAAACAATGAGCAGTTCTTC. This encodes CASSYNPWANNEQFF.

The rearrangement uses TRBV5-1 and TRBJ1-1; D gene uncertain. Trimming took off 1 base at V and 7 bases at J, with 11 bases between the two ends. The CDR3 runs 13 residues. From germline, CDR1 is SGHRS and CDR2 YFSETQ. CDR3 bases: TGCGCCAGCAGCTTGAGGCGGGAGGGTGAAGCTTTCTTT. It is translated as CASSLRREGEAFF.

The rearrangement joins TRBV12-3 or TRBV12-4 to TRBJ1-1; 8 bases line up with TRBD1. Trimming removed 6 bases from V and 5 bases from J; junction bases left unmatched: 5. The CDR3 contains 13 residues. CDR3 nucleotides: TGTGCCAGCAGGACAGGGGTGGGGACTGAAGCTTTCTTT. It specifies CASRTGVGTEAFF.

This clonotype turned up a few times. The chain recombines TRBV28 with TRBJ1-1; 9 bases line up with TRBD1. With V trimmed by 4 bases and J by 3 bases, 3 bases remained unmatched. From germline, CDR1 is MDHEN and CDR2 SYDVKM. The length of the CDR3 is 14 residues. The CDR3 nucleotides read TGTGCCAGCAGTTCGGGACAGGGCGACACTGAAGCTTTCTTT. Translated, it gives CASSSGQGDTEAFF.

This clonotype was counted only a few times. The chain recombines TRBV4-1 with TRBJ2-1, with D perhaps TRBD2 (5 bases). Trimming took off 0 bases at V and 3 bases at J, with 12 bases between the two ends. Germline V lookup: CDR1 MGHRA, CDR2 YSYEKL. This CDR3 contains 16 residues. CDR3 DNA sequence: TGCGCCAGCAGCCAAGATCATTTACGGGGCTACAATGAGCAGTTCTTC. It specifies CASSQDHLRGYNEQFF.

The CDR3 loop is CASSDVWYEQYV. The DNA of the CDR3 is TGTGCCAGCAGTGACGTGTGGTACGAGCAGTACGTC. The chain is built from TRBV6-4 and TRBJ2-7; no definite D call. V was pared by 2 bases and J by 4 bases, with 6 bases between. The CDR3 sequence is 12 residues long. Germline assignment: CDR1 MRHNA and CDR2 SNTAGT.

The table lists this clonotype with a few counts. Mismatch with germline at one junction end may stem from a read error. The CDR3 protein is CASSQGISYEQYF. Written as DNA, the CDR3 is TGTGCCAGCAGCCAAGGAATCTCCTACGAGCAGTACTTC. The chain links TRBV4-3 to TRBJ2-7; D unresolved. The CDR3 length is 13 residues. From germline, CDR1 is LGHNA and CDR2 YSLEER.

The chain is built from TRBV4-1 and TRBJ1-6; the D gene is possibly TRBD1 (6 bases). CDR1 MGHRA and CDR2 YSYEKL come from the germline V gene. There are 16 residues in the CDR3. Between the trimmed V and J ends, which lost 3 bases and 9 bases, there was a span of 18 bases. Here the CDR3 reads CASSHGGGANSSPLHF. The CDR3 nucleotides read TGCGCCAGCAGCCACGGGGGGGGGGCGAATAGTTCACCCCTCCACTTT.

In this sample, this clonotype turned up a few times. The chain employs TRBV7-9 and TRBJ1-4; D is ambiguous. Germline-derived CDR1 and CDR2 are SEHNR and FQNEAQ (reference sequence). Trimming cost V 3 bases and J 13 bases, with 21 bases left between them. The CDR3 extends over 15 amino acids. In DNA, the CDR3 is TGTGCCAGCAGCTTCATCAGCCTCAGTTCGGAGACACTGTTTTTT. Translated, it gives CASSFISLSSETLFF.

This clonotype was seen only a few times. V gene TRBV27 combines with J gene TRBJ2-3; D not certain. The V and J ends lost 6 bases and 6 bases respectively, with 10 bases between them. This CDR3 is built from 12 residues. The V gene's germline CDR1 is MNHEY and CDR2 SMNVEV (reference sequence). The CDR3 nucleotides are TGTGCCAGCAGCCTGAATGTGGATACGCAGTATTTT. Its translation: CASSLNVDTQYF.

Here the CDR3 reads CSAQTQPGDRPQHF. CDR3 nucleotides: TGCAGTGCTCAGACACAGCCTGGAGATCGGCCCCAGCATTTT. The gene calls are TRBV20-1 and TRBJ1-5; no clear D gene. V lost 5 bases and J lost 9, with 20 bases in between. CDR1 DFQATT and CDR2 SNEGSKA come from the germline V gene (reference sequence). The CDR3 runs 14 residues.

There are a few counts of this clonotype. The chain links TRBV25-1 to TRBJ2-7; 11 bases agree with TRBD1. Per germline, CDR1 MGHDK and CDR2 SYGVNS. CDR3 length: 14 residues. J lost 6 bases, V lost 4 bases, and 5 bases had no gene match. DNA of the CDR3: TGTGCCAGCAGTGTCGGGACAGGGGGATCCGAGCAGTACTTC. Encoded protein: CASSVGTGGSEQYF.

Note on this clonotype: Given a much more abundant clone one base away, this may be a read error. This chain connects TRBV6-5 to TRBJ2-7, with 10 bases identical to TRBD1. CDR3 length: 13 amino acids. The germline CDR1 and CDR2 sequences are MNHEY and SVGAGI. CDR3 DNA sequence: TGTGCCTCTCACGGGGACAGGGGTAGTATTATGGACTTC. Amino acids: CASHGDRGSIMDF.

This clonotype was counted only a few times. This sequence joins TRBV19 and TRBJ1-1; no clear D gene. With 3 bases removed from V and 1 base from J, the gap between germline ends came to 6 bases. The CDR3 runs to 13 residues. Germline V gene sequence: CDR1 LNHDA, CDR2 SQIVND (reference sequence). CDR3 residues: CASSISGNTEAFF. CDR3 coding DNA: TGTGCCAGTAGTATTTCTGGGAACACTGAAGCTTTCTTT. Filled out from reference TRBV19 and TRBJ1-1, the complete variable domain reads DGGITQSPKYLFRKEGQNVTLSCEQNLNHDAMYWYRQDPGQGLRLIYYSQIVNDFQKGDIAEGYSVSREKKESFPLTVTSAQKNPTAFYLCASSISGNTEAFFGQGTRLTVV.